This T cell receptor (beta chain) originates from a study of shared clonotypes between healthy human individuals. Study results and caveats: Relative to clonotypes present in all four donors, those not shared had lower generation probabilities.

With respect to this clone: The antigen remains undetermined.

Germline CDR1 is SSHAT and CDR2 is FNYEAQ (reference sequence). CDR3 length: 13 amino acids. Trimming took 1 base from V and 3 from J, leaving 6 bases between them. The donors, all of them Caucasian adults, lived in Nashville, Tennessee. The split of CD4+ cells yielded CD45RA+ naive and CD45RA-negative memory subsets. Original processing methods: Junction-only immunoSEQ sequences carried no quality scores, so filtering differed. Clones were read by immunoSEQ multiplex PCR, and TCRdb kept only the in-frame ones, dropping some. That table is the source of V, J and clone size, and D and trimming were worked out from the DNA. The table has under 600,000 clones, more than 95% seen once.

Sequenced input: naive CD4+ T cells sorted from blood. Subset here: CD45RA+ positively selected. The chain is built from TRBV7-7 and TRBJ2-5; no definite D call. The sequence derives from a woman aged 25 to 39 in good health. The CDR3 here is CASSLGSEETQYF. The CDR3 DNA reads TGTGCCAGCAGCTTAGGGTCTGAAGAGACCCAGTACTTC.